The 14 T cell receptor beta chains reported below all come from one sample, sequenced in a study of PD-L1 blockade in urothelial cancer. Some clones are missing from TCRdb's copy, which holds only in-frame ones; the method was immunoSEQ multiplex PCR. The sample shows roughly 30,000 clones, around 90% of them seen only once. The input for sequencing was PBMCs, taken around atezolizumab (anti-PD-L1) treatment. These TCRs come from a man aged 50 to 59 with urothelial cancer.

This chain connects TRBV7-7 to TRBJ2-5; 10 bases align to TRBD2. There are 13 residues in the CDR3. The ends lost 7 bases at V and 5 bases at J; junction bases unmatched: 4. In germline, CDR1 is SSHAT, CDR2 FNYEAQ (reference sequence). This CDR3 reads CASKREGWETQYF. CDR3 DNA: TGTGCCAGCAAGCGGGAGGGCTGGGAGACCCAGTACTTC.

The chain has TRBV7-9 and TRBJ1-2, with D maybe TRBD1 (6 bases). V lost 0 bases and J lost 4, with 15 bases in between. Germline CDR1 reads SEHNR; CDR2 reads FQNEAQ (reference sequence). This CDR3 has 16 amino acids. The CDR3 DNA reads TGTGCCAGCAGCTTAGCGGGGGGGCGAGGTGGCTATGGCTACACCTTC. Its translation is CASSLAGGRGGYGYTF. Full variable domain (outside the CDR3, taken from reference TRBV7-9 and TRBJ1-2): DTGVSQNPRHKITKRGQNVTFRCDPISEHNRLYWYRQTLGQGPEFLTYFQNEAQLEKSRLLSDRFSAERPKGSFSTLEIQRTEQGDSAMYLCASSLAGGRGGYGYTFGSGTRLTVV.

CDR3 loop: CASSIGQGNHEQYF. The CDR3 DNA is TGTGCCAGTAGTATTGGACAGGGTAACCACGAGCAGTACTTC. The chain couples TRBV19 to TRBJ2-7, with 8 bases that match TRBD1. Germline lookup yields CDR1 LNHDA and CDR2 SQIVND (reference sequence). CDR3 size: 14 residues. The V gene end was trimmed by 3 bases and the J gene end by 5 bases; junction bases not matched to a gene: 6.

Concerning this clone: The junction and the germline gene differ at one end; a read error may be behind it. This rearrangement joins TRBV5-4 to TRBJ2-2, with D maybe TRBD2 (5 bases). Germline V gene sequence: CDR1 SGHNT, CDR2 YYREEE (reference sequence). The CDR3 sequence is 14 residues long. CDR3 bases: TGTGCCAGCAGCAATGGACTGAACCCCGGGGAGCTGTTTTTT. This sequence encodes CASSNGLNPGELFF. Drawing the rest from reference TRBV5-4 and TRBJ2-2, the complete variable domain is ETGVTQSPTHLIKTRGQQVTLRCSSQSGHNTVSWYQQALGQGPQFIFQYYREEENGRGNFPPRFSGLQFPNYSSELNVNALELDDSALYLCASSNGLNPGELFFGEGSRLTVL.

The chain has TRBV6-5 and TRBJ1-1; D remains unclear. V lost 2 bases and J 1 base, leaving 5 bases between the germline ends. Germline V lookup: CDR1 MNHEY, CDR2 SVGAGI. The CDR3 spans 13 residues. CDR3 nucleotide sequence: TGTGCCAGCAGTTACACTAGGAACACTGAAGCTTTCTTT. It translates to CASSYTRNTEAFF.

This clone turned up a few times. V gene TRBV10-3 combines with J gene TRBJ2-3, with a weak D call TRBD1 (6 bases). In germline, CDR1 is ENHRY, CDR2 SYGVKD. The length of the CDR3 is 16 residues. The V end was cut by 6 bases, the J end by 0 bases, with 16 bases between. The CDR3 DNA is TGTGCCATCAGAGATTCACAGGGCCGGAGCACAGATACGCAGTATTTT. Protein product: CAIRDSQGRSTDTQYF.

The chain combines TRBV29-1 with TRBJ2-7; D gene uncertain. Trimming left V 4 bases short and J 0 bases short, with 10 bases between. This CDR3 contains 13 residues. Germline CDR1 and CDR2: SQVTM and ANQGSEA. This CDR3 reads CSVGRQSSYEQYF. In DNA form, the CDR3 reads TGCAGCGTTGGGCGGCAGAGCTCCTACGAGCAGTACTTC.

The sample holds a few counts of this clone. The V and J genes are TRBV19 and TRBJ2-7, with TRBD2 matching 10 bases. In germline, CDR1 is LNHDA, CDR2 SQIVND (reference sequence). The ends lost 1 base at V and 6 bases at J; junction bases unmatched: 0. CDR3 length: 13 amino acids. The CDR3 DNA sequence: TGTGCCAGTAGTATAGGGACTAGCGGCGAGCAGTACTTC. Residues: CASSIGTSGEQYF.

This clone appeared a single time. This rearrangement joins TRBV9 to TRBJ2-1; 7 nucleotides line up with TRBD2. Trimming at V came to 4 bases and at J to 7 bases, leaving 11 bases not matched to a gene. The CDR3 is 15 amino acids. CDR1 SGDLS and CDR2 YYNGEE come from the germline V gene. CDR3 coding DNA: TGTGCCAGCAGCCTAAGCTGGGGGGGAGGTAATGAGCAGTTCTTC. As protein: CASSLSWGGGNEQFF.

This clone is categorized as medium-sized. The V call is TRBV10-2, the J call TRBJ1-2; tentative D call: TRBD1 (6 bases). V was cut by 5 bases and J by 8 bases, with 15 bases left in between. The CDR3 runs to 13 residues. Germline V CDR1 and CDR2: WSHSY, SAAADI. Written as DNA, the CDR3 is TGCGCCAGCAGTCGGGACACCCTAAGCGGCTACACCTTC. Its translation is CASSRDTLSGYTF.

V and J are TRBV18 and TRBJ1-1; 7 positions agree with TRBD1. J gave up 1 base and V 6 bases, and 11 bases lay outside the gene matches. Germline V CDR1 and CDR2: KGHSH, LQKENI. The CDR3 has 16 amino acids. The CDR3 loop is CASSPRGPQKNTEAFF. CDR3 nucleotides: TGTGCCAGCTCTCCGAGGGGGCCTCAGAAGAACACTGAAGCTTTCTTT.

This clone was observed a single time. The J gene is TRBJ2-7, the V gene TRBV18, with 11 bases identical to TRBD2. J was trimmed by 3 bases and V by 3 bases; bases with no gene match: 1. The germline CDR1 and CDR2 sequences are KGHSH and LQKENI. This CDR3 is built from 14 residues. The CDR3 region is CASSPLAGGYEQYF. In DNA, the CDR3 is TGTGCCAGCTCACCTCTAGCGGGGGGCTACGAGCAGTACTTC.

CDR3 in DNA: TGTGCCAGCAGCCGAGGCAGCTTCGCGAACACCGGGGAGCTGTTTTTT. As protein: CASSRGSFANTGELFF. V and J are TRBV11-2 and TRBJ2-2; D gene unclear. Trimming took off 5 bases at V and 0 bases at J, with 13 bases between the two ends. Looked up from germline, CDR1 is SGHAT and CDR2 is FQNNGV. The CDR3 contains 16 residues.

The chain employs TRBV27 and TRBJ1-6, with D hard to call. CDR1 is MNHEY, CDR2 SMNVEV, per germline (reference sequence). Trimming left V 3 bases short and J 9 bases short, with 6 bases between. The CDR3 loop spans 12 amino acids. CDR3 DNA: TGTGCCAGCAGTTTCGGGGTTTCACCCCTCCACTTT. Translating it yields CASSFGVSPLHF.